This entry lists 9 T cell receptor beta chains sequenced from one sample in a study of human T cells and chemical hapten exposure. TCRdb re-analysed the RACE reads in MiXCR, keeping a single row per CDR3 protein. The data hold 360,000 or so distinct CDR3 sequences, with about 6% observed a single time. Indicated time point: patch test 2, 6 weeks after DPC sensitization. Specified treatment: therapeutic diphenylcyclopropenone sensitization with weekly scalp DPC. This specimen consisted of whole blood, obtained in connection with sensitization to the hapten diphenylcyclopropenone (DPC). Receptor source: a woman under 30 with alopecia areata. Some clones in this sample may be carry-over from other donors' samples.

The chain has TRBV7-2 and TRBJ2-2; the match to TRBD1 covers 10 bases. J was trimmed by 1 base and V by 3 bases; bases with no gene match: 5. Germline V lookup: CDR1 SGHTA, CDR2 FQGNSA. The CDR3 runs to 17 residues. The CDR3 DNA sequence: TGTGCCAGCAGCTTCCCCGGGACAGGGGAGAACACCGGGGAGCTGTTTTTT. Amino acid sequence: CASSFPGTGENTGELFF.

The chain recombines TRBV4-2 with TRBJ1-1; D gene uncertain. Trimming took 7 bases from V and 7 from J, leaving 10 bases between them. CDR1 is LGHNA and CDR2 is YNFKEQ in the germline V gene. The CDR3 is 11 amino acids. The CDR3 sequence: CASTSTNEAFF. The CDR3 DNA reads as TGTGCCAGCACCTCAACAAATGAAGCTTTCTTT.

The V gene is TRBV5-1, the J gene TRBJ2-7; D is unresolved. The CDR3 extends over 11 amino acids. V lost 4 bases and J lost 3, with 5 bases in between. Germline V CDR1 and CDR2: SGHRS, YFSETQ. The CDR3 reads CASSMNYEQYF. CDR3 nucleotide sequence: TGCGCCAGCAGCATGAACTACGAGCAGTACTTC.

This clonotype was picked up many times. The gene calls are TRBV6-5 and TRBJ1-2; D might be TRBD1 (5 bases). The CDR3 contains 12 residues. V shed 7 bases and J shed 4 bases, with 10 bases lying between them. Per the germline V gene, CDR1 is MNHEY and CDR2 is SVGAGI. CDR3 protein: CASTLRGYGYTF. The CDR3 DNA follows: TGTGCCAGCACCCTAAGGGGCTATGGCTACACCTTC.

This sequence joins TRBV11-2 and TRBJ2-5; D is perhaps TRBD1 (5 bases). This CDR3 is built from 13 residues. Germline CDR1 is SGHAT and CDR2 is FQNNGV. Trimming removed 6 bases at V and 4 bases at J, with 12 bases between. The CDR3 protein is CASRWSRGETQYF. CDR3 DNA sequence: TGTGCCAGCAGGTGGTCTAGGGGAGAGACCCAGTACTTC.

This clonotype turned up a few times. The J gene is TRBJ2-4, the V gene TRBV18; perhaps TRBD2 as D (5 bases). V was trimmed by 6 bases and J by 3 bases, leaving 18 bases between them. This CDR3 is 16 amino acids long. Germline CDR1 and CDR2: KGHSH and LQKENI. CDR3 nucleotides: TGTGCCAGCTCCGTAAGGCCCGGGGTTGACAAAAACATTCAGTACTTC. As protein: CASSVRPGVDKNIQYF.

The sample holds many counts of this clonotype. The rearrangement links TRBV7-9 to TRBJ1-2; D unclear. The CDR3 is made up of 13 amino acids. Germline CDR1 reads SEHNR; CDR2 reads FQNEAQ (reference sequence). With 2 bases removed from V and 3 bases from J, the gap between germline ends came to 7 bases. This chain's CDR3 is CASSLNTYYGYTF. The CDR3 nucleotides read TGTGCCAGCAGCTTAAACACCTACTATGGCTACACCTTC.

The sample holds many counts of this clonotype. The V call is TRBV19, the J call TRBJ2-3; perhaps TRBD1 as D (8 bases). Germline values: CDR1 LNHDA, CDR2 SQIVND (reference sequence). V was clipped by 5 bases and J by 9 bases, with 15 bases between them. CDR3 length: 13 amino acids. The CDR3 bases are TGTGCCAGTAGTGGCGACAGGGGAGGGACGCAGTATTTT. It translates to CASSGDRGGTQYF.

This clonotype was recorded a few times. The genes are TRBV12-3 or TRBV12-4 and TRBJ1-4; D is perhaps TRBD1 (5 bases). The CDR3 has 14 amino acids. The V gene lost 6 bases and the J gene lost 7 bases, with 15 bases spanning the gap. CDR3 nucleotides: TGTGCCAGCAGCCGTGGGGCGGGGGTTGAAAAACTGTTTTTT. Protein: CASSRGAGVEKLFF.